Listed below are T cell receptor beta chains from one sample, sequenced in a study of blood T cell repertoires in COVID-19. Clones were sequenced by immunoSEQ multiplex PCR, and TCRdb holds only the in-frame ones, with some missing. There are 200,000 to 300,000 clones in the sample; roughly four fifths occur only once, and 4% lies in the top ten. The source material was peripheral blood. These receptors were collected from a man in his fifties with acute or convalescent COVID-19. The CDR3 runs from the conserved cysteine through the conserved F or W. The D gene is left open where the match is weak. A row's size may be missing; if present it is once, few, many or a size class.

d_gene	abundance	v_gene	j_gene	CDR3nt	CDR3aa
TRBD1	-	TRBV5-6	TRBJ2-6	TGTGCCAGCAGCTTCAGGGGGCCCCCTCGCTCTGGGGCCAACGTCCTGACTTTC	CASSFRGPPRSGANVLTF
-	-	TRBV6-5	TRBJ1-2	TGTGCCAGCAGAGTAGCAGGGGTGAACTATGGCTACACCTTC	CASRVAGVNYGYTF
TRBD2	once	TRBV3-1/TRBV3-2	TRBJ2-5	TGTGCCAGCACCAGGCTGGGCGGGGGGGCGGAGACCCAGTACTTC	CASTRLGGGAETQYF
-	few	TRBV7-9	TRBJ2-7	TGTGCCAGCAGCCTGAGACAGCCCTACGAGCAGTACTTC	CASSLRQPYEQYF
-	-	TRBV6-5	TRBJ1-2	TGTGCCAGCAGCCCCTCAGTCAGCTATGGCTACACCTTC	CASSPSVSYGYTF
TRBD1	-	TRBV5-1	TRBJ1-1	TGCGCCAGCCAGACAGGGATGAACACTGAAGCTTTCTTT	CASQTGMNTEAFF
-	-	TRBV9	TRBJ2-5	TGTGCCAGCCGTGGGGGGTATATCCAAGAGACCCAGTACTTC	CASRGGYIQETQYF
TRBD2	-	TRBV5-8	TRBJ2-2	TGTGCCAGCAGCTTGGGATTGCGGGAGGACACCGGGGAGCTGTTTTTT	CASSLGLREDTGELFF
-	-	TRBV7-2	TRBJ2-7	TGTGCCAGCAGCGCCGCGGAGGTTTACTACGAGCAGTACTTC	CASSAAEVYYEQYF
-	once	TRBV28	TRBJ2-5	TGTGCCAGCAGTTTACGTGGACAGCAAGAGACCCAGTACTTC	CASSLRGQQETQYF
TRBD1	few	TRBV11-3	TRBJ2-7	TGTGCCAGCAGCTTAGACAGGGGGCGACTCTACGAGCAGTACTTC	CASSLDRGRLYEQYF
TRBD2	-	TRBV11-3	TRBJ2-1	TGTGCCAGCAGCTTAAGACTAGCGACTTACAATGAGCAGTTCTTC	CASSLRLATYNEQFF
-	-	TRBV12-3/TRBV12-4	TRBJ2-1	TGTGCCAGCAACCCGGAGGGAGTTGAGCAGTTCTTC	CASNPEGVEQFF
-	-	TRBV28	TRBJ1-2	TGTGCCCAGGGCGATAACTATGGCTACACCTTC	CAQGDNYGYTF
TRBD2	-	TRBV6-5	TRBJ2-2	TGTGCCAGCAGTTACTCGCGGGAGTTTGTCGGGGAGCTGTTTTTT	CASSYSREFVGELFF
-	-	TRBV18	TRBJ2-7	TGTGCCAGCTCACCTCCTCTCGGGGACTCAATTACCAGCTACGAGCAGTACTTC	CASSPPLGDSITSYEQYF
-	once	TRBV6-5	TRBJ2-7	TGTGCCAGCAGTTACCAGGGCCTCCATGGATGGGAGCAGTACTTC	CASSYQGLHGWEQYF
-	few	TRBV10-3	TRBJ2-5	TGTGCCATCAGTGAGGAGGCGGGACTGACACAAGAGACCCAGTACTTC	CAISEEAGLTQETQYF
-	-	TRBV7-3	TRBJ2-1	TGTGCCAGCAGCTTAGGTGGTTTGCGAGAGCAGTTCTTC	CASSLGGLREQFF
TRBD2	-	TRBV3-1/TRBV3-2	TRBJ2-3	TGTGCCAGCAGCCAAGATAAGGGTAGCGGGGGCTATAGGCGCCCAGATACGCAGTATTTT	CASSQDKGSGGYRRPDTQYF
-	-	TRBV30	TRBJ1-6	TGTGCCTGGAGTCCCCTGACTGAGAATTCACCCCTCCACTTT	CAWSPLTENSPLHF
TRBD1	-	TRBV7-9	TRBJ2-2	TGTGCCAGCAGCTTAGGGCAGGGGGCCTATTATACGAACACCGGGGAGCTGTTTTTT	CASSLGQGAYYTNTGELFF
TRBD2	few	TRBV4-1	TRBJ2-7	TGCGCCAGCAGCCAAGGATATGGGACTAGCCTTGTTACGCAGTACTTC	CASSQGYGTSLVTQYF
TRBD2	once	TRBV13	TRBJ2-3	TGTGCCAGCAGCTTCCGCGGGGGGGGCACAGATACGCAGTATTTT	CASSFRGGGTDTQYF
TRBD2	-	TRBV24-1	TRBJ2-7	TGTGCCACCAGTGGGGGCGGGACTAGCGGGAGTTTC	CATSGGGTSGSF
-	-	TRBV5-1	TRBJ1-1	TGCGCCAGCAGCTTGTGGGCTGACCAGGGTGAAGCTTTCTTT	CASSLWADQGEAFF
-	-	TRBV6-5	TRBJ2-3	TGTGCCAGCAGCCCGGGGATTAAGGCAGATACGCAGTATTTT	CASSPGIKADTQYF
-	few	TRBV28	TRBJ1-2	TGTGCCAGCAGTTTGGAGCGGCAGCGAGCTAACTATGGCTACACCTTC	CASSLERQRANYGYTF
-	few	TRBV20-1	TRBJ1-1	TGCAGTGCCCTACTAGACACTGAAGCTTTCTTT	CSALLDTEAFF
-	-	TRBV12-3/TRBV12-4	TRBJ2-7	TGTGCCAGCAGTTTAGGGCCCTTCGACGAGCAGTACTTC	CASSLGPFDEQYF
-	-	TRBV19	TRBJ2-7	TGTGCCAGTAGTATCGCGAGAGGATCCTACGAGCAGTACTTC	CASSIARGSYEQYF
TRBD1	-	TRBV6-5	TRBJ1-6	TGTGCCAGCAGTTACCTGACAGGGGATAATTCACCCCTCCACTTT	CASSYLTGDNSPLHF
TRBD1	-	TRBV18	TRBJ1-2	TGTGCCAGCTCACCAAAAAAGGGGGCGGGATATGGCTACACCTTC	CASSPKKGAGYGYTF
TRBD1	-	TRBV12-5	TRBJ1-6	TGTGCTAGTGGTTTGGGAGGGACAGGGCAGACACCCCTCCACTTT	CASGLGGTGQTPLHF
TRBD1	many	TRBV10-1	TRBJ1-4	TGCGCCAGCAGTGAGTCCACGGGACAGGGTGGTGAAAAACTGTTTTTT	CASSESTGQGGEKLFF
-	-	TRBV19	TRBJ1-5	TGTGCCAGTAGTATTCTTCAGATCAATCAGCCCCAGCATTTT	CASSILQINQPQHF
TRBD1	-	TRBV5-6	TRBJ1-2	TGTGCCAGCAGCTTAGAACAGGGGAACTATGGCTACACCTTC	CASSLEQGNYGYTF
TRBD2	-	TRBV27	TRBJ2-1	TGTGCCAGCAGTCCTGGGACTAGCGGCTACAATGAGCAGTTCTTC	CASSPGTSGYNEQFF
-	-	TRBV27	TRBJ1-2	TGTGCCAGCAGTTCAGGGGCCCTTGGCTACACCTTC	CASSSGALGYTF
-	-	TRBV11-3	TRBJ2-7	TGTGCCAGCAGCTTAGACCCATCGAGGGGGAGACCCTACGAGCAGTACTTC	CASSLDPSRGRPYEQYF
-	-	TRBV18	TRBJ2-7	TGTGCCAGCTCGTCAGACTACGAGCAGTACTTC	CASSSDYEQYF
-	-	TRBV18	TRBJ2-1	TGTGCCAGCTATAGACTTGAATCTTACAATGAGCAGTTCTTC	CASYRLESYNEQFF
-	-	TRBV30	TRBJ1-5	TGTGCCTGGAGTCTCAAGACAGGCGGCCAGCCCCAGCATTTT	CAWSLKTGGQPQHF
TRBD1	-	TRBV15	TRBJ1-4	TGTGCCACCAGCATTAGGACAGGGGAGGATGAAAAACTGTTTTTT	CATSIRTGEDEKLFF
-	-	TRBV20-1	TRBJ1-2	TGCAGTGCTAGCCCAACTTATGGCTACACCTTC	CSASPTYGYTF
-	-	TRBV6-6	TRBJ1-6	TGTGCCAGCGGGATGACAGGAAATTCACCCCTCCACTTT	CASGMTGNSPLHF
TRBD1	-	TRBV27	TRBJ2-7	TGTGCCAGCTCCACCCCGGGACAGGGGGCCGACGAGCAGTACTTC	CASSTPGQGADEQYF
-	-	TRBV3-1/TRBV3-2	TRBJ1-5	TGTGCCAGCAGCCAAGGACCGACTAGCGGCAATCAGCCCCAGCATTTT	CASSQGPTSGNQPQHF
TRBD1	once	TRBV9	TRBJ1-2	TGTGCCAGCAGCGCGAGACGACCCGGAGGGACAGAAAAAGATAACTATGGCTACACCTTC	CASSARRPGGTEKDNYGYTF
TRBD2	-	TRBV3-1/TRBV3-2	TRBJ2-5	TGTGCCAGCAGCCGAGGACTAGCGGGAGCCCAAGAGACCCAGTACTTC	CASSRGLAGAQETQYF
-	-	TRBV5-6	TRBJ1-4	TGTGCCAGCAGCTTGGTTGGGCTGGGCGCAACTAATGAAAAACTGTTTTTT	CASSLVGLGATNEKLFF
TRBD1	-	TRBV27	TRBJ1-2	TGTGCCAGCAGTTTATCTTACAGGGGGCTCTATGGCTACACCTTC	CASSLSYRGLYGYTF
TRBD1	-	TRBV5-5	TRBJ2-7	TGTGCCAGCAGCCCCACAGGGGACTACGAGCAGTACTTC	CASSPTGDYEQYF
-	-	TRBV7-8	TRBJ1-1	TGTGCCAGCAGCTTAGCCCGAAAAGGGGACACTGAAGCTTTCTTT	CASSLARKGDTEAFF